This TCR beta chain derives from a study of PD-L1 blockade in urothelial cancer. Overall study context: Analyzed time points were 3 weeks (second dose) and 6 weeks after therapy began.

The protocol was immunoSEQ multiplex PCR, while the TCRdb copy is restricted to in-frame clones and leaves out a portion. This sample yields fewer than 50,000 clones, of which nearly 90% are seen a single time; 25% belongs to the top ten. The CDR3 has 14 residues. Germline V gene sequence: CDR1 SGHTA, CDR2 FQGNSA. V lost 1 base, J lost 1 base, and 5 bases lay in between. The time point denotes: pretreatment peripheral blood. Sequencing was performed on PBMCs, taken around atezolizumab (anti-PD-L1) treatment. This sequence joins TRBV7-2 and TRBJ1-3; D is unclear. The TCR comes from a donor at least 40 years old with urothelial cancer. CDR3 bases: TGTGCCAGCAGCTTAGGGCTTTCTGGAAACACCATATATTTT. Amino acid sequence: CASSLGLSGNTIYF.